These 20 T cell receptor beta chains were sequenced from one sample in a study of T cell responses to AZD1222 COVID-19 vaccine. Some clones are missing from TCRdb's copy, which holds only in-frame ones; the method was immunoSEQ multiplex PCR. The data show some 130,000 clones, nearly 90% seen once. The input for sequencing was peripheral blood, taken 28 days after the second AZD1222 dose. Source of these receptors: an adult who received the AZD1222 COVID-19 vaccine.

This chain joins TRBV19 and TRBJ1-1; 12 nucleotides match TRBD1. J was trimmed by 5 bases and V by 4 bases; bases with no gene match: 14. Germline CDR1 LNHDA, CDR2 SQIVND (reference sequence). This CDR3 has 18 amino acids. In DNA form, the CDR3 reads TGTGCCAGTAGTACCCCGGGACAGGGGGCAGGGTTCGCGACTGAAGCTTTCTTT. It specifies CASSTPGQGAGFATEAFF.

In DNA, the CDR3 is TGTGCCAGCTCACCAATAAGCGGGGCCTCCTACAATGAGCAGTTCTTC. Translating gives CASSPISGASYNEQFF. V is TRBV18 and J is TRBJ2-1; 7 nucleotides line up with TRBD2. The CDR3 contains 16 residues. Trimming removed 2 bases from V and 0 bases from J; junction bases left unmatched: 4. Germline CDR1 reads KGHSH; CDR2 reads LQKENI.

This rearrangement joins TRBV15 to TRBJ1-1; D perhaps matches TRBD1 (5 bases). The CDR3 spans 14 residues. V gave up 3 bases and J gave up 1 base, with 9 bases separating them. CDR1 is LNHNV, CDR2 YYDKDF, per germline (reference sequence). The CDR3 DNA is TGTGCCACCAGCAGGCCCGGGGGGAACACTGAAGCTTTCTTT. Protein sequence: CATSRPGGNTEAFF.

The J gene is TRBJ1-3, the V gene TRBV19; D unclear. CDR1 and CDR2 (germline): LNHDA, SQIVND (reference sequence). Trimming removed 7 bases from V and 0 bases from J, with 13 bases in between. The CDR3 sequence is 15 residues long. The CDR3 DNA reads TGTGCCAGTACGCCGTATAGCAGCTCTGGAAACACCATATATTTT. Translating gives CASTPYSSSGNTIYF. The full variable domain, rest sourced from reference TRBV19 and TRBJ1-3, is DGGITQSPKYLFRKEGQNVTLSCEQNLNHDAMYWYRQDPGQGLRLIYYSQIVNDFQKGDIAEGYSVSREKKESFPLTVTSAQKNPTAFYLCASTPYSSSGNTIYFGEGSWLTVV.

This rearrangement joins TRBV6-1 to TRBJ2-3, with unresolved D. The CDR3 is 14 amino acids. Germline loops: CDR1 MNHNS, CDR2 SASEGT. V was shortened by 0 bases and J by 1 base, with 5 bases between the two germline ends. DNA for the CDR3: TGTGCCAGCAGTGAAGCGCCGGGCACAGATACGCAGTATTTT. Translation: CASSEAPGTDTQYF.

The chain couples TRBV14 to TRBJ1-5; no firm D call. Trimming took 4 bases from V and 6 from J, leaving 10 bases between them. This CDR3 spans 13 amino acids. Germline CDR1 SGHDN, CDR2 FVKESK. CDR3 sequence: CASSPRAGQPQHF. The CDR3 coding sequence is TGTGCCAGCAGCCCTCGAGCGGGTCAGCCCCAGCATTTT.

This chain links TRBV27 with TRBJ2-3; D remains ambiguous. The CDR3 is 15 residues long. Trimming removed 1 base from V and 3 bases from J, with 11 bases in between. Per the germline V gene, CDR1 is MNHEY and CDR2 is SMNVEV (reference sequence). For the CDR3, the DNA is TGTGCCAGCAGTTTATACGGCCGCGTGACAGATACGCAGTATTTT. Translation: CASSLYGRVTDTQYF.

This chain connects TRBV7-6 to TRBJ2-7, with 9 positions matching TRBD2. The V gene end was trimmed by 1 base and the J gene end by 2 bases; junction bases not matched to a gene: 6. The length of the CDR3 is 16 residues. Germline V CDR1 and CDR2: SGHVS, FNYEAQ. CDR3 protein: CASSLGLAEGAYEQYF. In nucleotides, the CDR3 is TGTGCCAGCAGCTTAGGACTAGCGGAGGGAGCCTACGAGCAGTACTTC.

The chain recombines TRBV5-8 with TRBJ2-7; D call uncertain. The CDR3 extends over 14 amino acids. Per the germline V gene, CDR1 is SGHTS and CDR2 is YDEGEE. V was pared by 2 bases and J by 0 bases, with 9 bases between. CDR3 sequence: CASSFTANSYEQYF. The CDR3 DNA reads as TGTGCCAGCAGCTTTACAGCGAACTCCTACGAGCAGTACTTC.

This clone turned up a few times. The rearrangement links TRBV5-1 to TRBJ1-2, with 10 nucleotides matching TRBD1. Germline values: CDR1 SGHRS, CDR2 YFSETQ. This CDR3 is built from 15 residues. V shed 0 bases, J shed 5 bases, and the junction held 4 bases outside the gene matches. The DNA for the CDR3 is TGCGCCAGCAGCTTGGAGACAGGGGGCTCGTATGGCTACACCTTC. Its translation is CASSLETGGSYGYTF.

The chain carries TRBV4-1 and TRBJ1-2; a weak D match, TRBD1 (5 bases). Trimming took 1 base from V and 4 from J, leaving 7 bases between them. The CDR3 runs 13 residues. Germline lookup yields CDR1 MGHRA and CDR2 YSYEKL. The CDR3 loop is CASSQGGGYGYTF. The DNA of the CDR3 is TGCGCCAGCAGCCAAGGCGGGGGCTATGGCTACACCTTC.

The CDR3 region is CASSQIAASNTGELFF. The CDR3 DNA follows: TGCGCCAGCAGCCAGATAGCGGCATCGAACACCGGGGAGCTGTTTTTT. The chain recombines TRBV4-1 with TRBJ2-2; tentatively, D is TRBD2 (6 bases). The germline V gene encodes CDR1 MGHRA and CDR2 YSYEKL. V was trimmed by 3 bases and J by 0 bases, leaving 11 bases between them. The CDR3 has 16 amino acids.

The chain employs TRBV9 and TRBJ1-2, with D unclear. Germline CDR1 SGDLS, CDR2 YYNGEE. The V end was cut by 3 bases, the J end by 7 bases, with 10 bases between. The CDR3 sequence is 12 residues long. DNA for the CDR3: TGTGCCAGCAGCGGAAGGACCGCTGGCTACACCTTC. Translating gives CASSGRTAGYTF.

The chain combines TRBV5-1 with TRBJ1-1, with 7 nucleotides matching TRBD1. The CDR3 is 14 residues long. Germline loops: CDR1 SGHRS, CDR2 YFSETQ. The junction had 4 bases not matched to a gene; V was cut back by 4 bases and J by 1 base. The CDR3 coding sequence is TGCGCCAGCAGCCAGGACAGGCCGAACACTGAAGCTTTCTTT. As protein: CASSQDRPNTEAFF.

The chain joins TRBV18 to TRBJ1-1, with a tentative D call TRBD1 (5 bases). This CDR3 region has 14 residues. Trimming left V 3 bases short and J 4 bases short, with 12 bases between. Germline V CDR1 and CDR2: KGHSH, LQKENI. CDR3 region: CASSPRDRPTEAFF. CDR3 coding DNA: TGTGCCAGCTCACCGCGTGACAGACCCACTGAAGCTTTCTTT.

CDR3 in DNA: TGTGCCAGCAGTTTTCGCGGGACAGATTTTGAAGCTTTCTTT. It encodes CASSFRGTDFEAFF. The chain carries TRBV27 and TRBJ1-1; TRBD1 matches at 7 bases. The CDR3 covers 14 residues. The germline V gene encodes CDR1 MNHEY and CDR2 SMNVEV (reference sequence). The junction had 8 bases not matched to a gene; V was cut back by 3 bases and J by 7 bases.

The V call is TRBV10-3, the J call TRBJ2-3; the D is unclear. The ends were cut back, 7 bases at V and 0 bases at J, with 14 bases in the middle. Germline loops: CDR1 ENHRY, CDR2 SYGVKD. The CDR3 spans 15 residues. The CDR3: CAIKDGSFSTDTQYF. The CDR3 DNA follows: TGTGCCATCAAAGACGGTTCCTTTAGCACAGATACGCAGTATTTT.

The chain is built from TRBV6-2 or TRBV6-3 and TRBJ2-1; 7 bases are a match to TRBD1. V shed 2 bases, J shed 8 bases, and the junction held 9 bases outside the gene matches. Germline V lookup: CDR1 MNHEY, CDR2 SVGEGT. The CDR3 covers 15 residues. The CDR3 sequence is CASSYPFKGAHEQFF. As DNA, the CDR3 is TGTGCCAGCAGTTACCCTTTCAAGGGGGCCCATGAGCAGTTCTTC.

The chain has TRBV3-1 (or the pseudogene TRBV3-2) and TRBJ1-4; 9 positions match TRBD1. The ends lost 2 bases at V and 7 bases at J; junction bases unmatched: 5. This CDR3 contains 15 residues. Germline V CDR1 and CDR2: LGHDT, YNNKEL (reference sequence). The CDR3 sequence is CASSQLTGGGEKLFF. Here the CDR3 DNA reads TGTGCCAGCAGCCAACTGACAGGGGGGGGTGAAAAACTGTTTTTT.

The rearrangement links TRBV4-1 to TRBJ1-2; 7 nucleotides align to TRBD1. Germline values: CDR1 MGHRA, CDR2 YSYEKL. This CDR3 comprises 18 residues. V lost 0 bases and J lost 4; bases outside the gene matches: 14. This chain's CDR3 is CASSQDRVQGRPTYGYTF. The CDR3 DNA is TGCGCCAGCAGCCAAGATCGGGTACAGGGGCGGCCTACCTATGGCTACACCTTC.